This T cell receptor (beta chain) is drawn from a study of blood T cell repertoires in COVID-19. Sequencing used immunoSEQ multiplex PCR; TCRdb keeps in-frame clones, though not all of them. This table holds about 380,000 clones, around 87% found once. Participant ages covered roughly 18 to 89 years across about two dozen US areas. This CDR3 is 15 amino acids long. CDR1 and CDR2 from the germline V gene are SGHNT and YENEEA. Deletions cut 5 bases from V and 9 bases from J, with 20 bases between. The chain employs TRBV11-3 and TRBJ2-1; possible D gene TRBD2, 6 bases. What was sequenced was PBMCs or T cells enriched from blood (not recorded which). The clonotype comes from a man aged 30 to 45 who had recovered from COVID-19. CDR3 nucleotides: TGTGCCAGCAGCCCCCCCGGGACTCCACGGGGTGAGCAGTTCTTC. Translation gives CASSPPGTPRGEQFF.